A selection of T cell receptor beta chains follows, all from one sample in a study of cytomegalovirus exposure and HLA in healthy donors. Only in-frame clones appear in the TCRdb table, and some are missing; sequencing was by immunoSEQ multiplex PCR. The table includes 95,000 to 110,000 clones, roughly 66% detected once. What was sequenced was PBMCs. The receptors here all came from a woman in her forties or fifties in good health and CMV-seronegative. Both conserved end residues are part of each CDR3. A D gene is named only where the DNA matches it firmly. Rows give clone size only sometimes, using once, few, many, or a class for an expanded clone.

CASSWLAGPTYEQYF	TGTGCCAGCTCTTGGCTAGCGGGACCAACCTACGAGCAGTACTTC	TRBD2	.	TRBV5-6	TRBJ2-7
CASSLEGAWEQFF	TGCGCCAGCAGCCTGGAAGGGGCATGGGAGCAGTTCTTC	.	.	TRBV5-1	TRBJ2-1
CASRTGTQETQYF	TGTGCCAGCAGAACCGGGACTCAAGAGACCCAGTACTTC	.	few	TRBV6-6	TRBJ2-5
CASTRLGREPSGELFF	TGTGCCAGCACTCGTCTCGGTCGGGAGCCCTCCGGGGAGCTGTTTTTT	.	.	TRBV7-3	TRBJ2-2
CASSQVFSGGGQYF	TGTGCCAGCAGCCAAGTCTTTAGCGGGGGTGGGCAGTACTTC	TRBD2	few	TRBV4-2	TRBJ2-7
CASSAGLAGGRVEETQYF	TGCGCCAGCAGCGCCGGACTAGCGGGAGGGAGGGTGGAAGAGACCCAGTACTTC	TRBD2	.	TRBV5-1	TRBJ2-5
CASMGGASGANVLTF	TGCGCCAGCATGGGGGGGGCCTCTGGGGCCAACGTCCTGACTTTC	.	.	TRBV5-1	TRBJ2-6
CASSIEVRQPQHF	TGTGCCAGTAGTATAGAGGTTCGGCAGCCCCAGCATTTT	.	.	TRBV19	TRBJ1-5
CAIRPGTGEETQYF	TGTGCCATCAGACCTGGGACAGGGGAAGAGACCCAGTACTTC	TRBD1	once	TRBV10-3	TRBJ2-5
CASSYSAGLIETQYF	TGTGCCAGCAGTTACTCGGCAGGGTTGATCGAGACCCAGTACTTC	.	once	TRBV6-5	TRBJ2-5
CATSRGGTSGGSQETQYF	TGTGCCACCAGCAGAGGTGGGACTAGCGGGGGGTCCCAAGAGACCCAGTACTTC	TRBD2	.	TRBV15	TRBJ2-5
CASRAGQGRYDGYTF	TGTGCCAGCAGAGCTGGACAGGGGAGGTATGATGGCTACACCTTC	TRBD1	.	TRBV6-1	TRBJ1-2
CASSPAREVFAGELFF	TGTGCCAGCTCACCAGCCAGGGAAGTATTTGCCGGGGAGCTGTTTTTT	.	once	TRBV18	TRBJ2-2
CASSPPGTTNTEAFF	TGTGCCAGCTCACCACCGGGGACAACGAACACTGAAGCTTTCTTT	.	few	TRBV18	TRBJ1-1
CASSEALRQGELDNEQFF	TGTGCCAGCAGTGAAGCGCTTCGACAGGGAGAGTTAGACAATGAGCAGTTCTTC	TRBD1	.	TRBV2	TRBJ2-1
CASSLAPTGGSFEQYF	TGTGCCAGCAGCCTGGCTCCGACAGGGGGTTCGTTCGAGCAGTACTTC	TRBD1	.	TRBV9	TRBJ2-7
CASSFTELSDTQYF	TGTGCCAGCAGCTTCACTGAGCTTTCAGATACGCAGTATTTT	.	once	TRBV7-9	TRBJ2-3
CASSSLLAGGHTDTQYF	TGTGCCAGCAGCTCCCTTCTAGCGGGAGGCCACACAGATACGCAGTATTTT	TRBD2	.	TRBV5-4	TRBJ2-3
CASSPLVPETQYF	TGTGCCAGCAGCCCACTAGTCCCCGAGACCCAGTACTTC	.	.	TRBV11-3	TRBJ2-5
CASSLGTSGGAQQFF	TGTGCCAGCAGCTTGGGAACTAGCGGGGGGGCCCAGCAGTTCTTC	TRBD2	.	TRBV5-6	TRBJ2-1
CASSPRTSGRGSGELFF	TGTGCCAGCAGCCCCCGGACTAGCGGGAGGGGCAGCGGGGAGCTGTTTTTT	TRBD2	.	TRBV7-3	TRBJ2-2
CASSLEASGGNEQFF	TGTGCCAGCAGCTTAGAGGCTAGCGGGGGCAATGAGCAGTTCTTC	TRBD2	.	TRBV7-6	TRBJ2-1
CASRRRQGVADTQYF	TGTGCCAGCAGACGCAGACAGGGGGTAGCGGATACGCAGTATTTT	TRBD1	.	TRBV6-5	TRBJ2-3
CASRGDRERYEQYF	TGTGCCAGCAGGGGGGACAGGGAAAGATACGAGCAGTACTTC	TRBD1	.	TRBV6-1	TRBJ2-7
CASSLALASYEQYF	TGTGCCAGCAGCTTAGCACTAGCGAGCTACGAGCAGTACTTC	TRBD2	.	TRBV7-2	TRBJ2-7